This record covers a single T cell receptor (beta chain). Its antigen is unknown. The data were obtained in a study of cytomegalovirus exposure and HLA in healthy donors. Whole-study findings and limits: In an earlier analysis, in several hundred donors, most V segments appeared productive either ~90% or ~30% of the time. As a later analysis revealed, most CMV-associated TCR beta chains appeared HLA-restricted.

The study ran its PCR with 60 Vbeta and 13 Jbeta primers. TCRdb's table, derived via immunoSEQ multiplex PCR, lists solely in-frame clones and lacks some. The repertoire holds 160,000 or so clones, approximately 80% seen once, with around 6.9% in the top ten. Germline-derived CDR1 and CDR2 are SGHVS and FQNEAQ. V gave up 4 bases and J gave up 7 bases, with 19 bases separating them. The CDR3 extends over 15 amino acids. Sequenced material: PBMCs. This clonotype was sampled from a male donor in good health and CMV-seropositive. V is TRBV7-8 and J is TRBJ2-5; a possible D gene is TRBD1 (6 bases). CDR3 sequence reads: CASSSEDRPGGTQYF. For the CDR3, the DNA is TGTGCCAGCAGCTCCGAAGACAGGCCTGGTGGGACCCAGTACTTC.